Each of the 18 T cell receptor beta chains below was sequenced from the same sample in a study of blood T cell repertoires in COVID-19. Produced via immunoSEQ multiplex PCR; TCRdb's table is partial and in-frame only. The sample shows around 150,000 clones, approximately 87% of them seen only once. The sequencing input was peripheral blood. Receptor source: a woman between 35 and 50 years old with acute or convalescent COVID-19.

The CDR3 bases are TGTGCCAGCAGCCAGGTCGTAAGAAGGGGATTCAATGAGCAGTTCTTC. This translates into CASSQVVRRGFNEQFF. This sequence joins TRBV7-2 and TRBJ2-1, with a weak D call TRBD1 (5 bases). V was trimmed by 5 bases and J by 6 bases, leaving 20 bases between them. The germline gives CDR1 SGHTA, CDR2 FQGNSA. The CDR3 covers 16 residues.

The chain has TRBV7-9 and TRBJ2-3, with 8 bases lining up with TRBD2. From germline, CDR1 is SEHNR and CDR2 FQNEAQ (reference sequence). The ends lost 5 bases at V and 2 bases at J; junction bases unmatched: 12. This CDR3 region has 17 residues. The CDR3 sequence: CASSPAKAGGPTDTQYF. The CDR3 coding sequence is TGTGCCAGCAGCCCCGCGAAGGCGGGGGGACCCACAGATACGCAGTATTTT.

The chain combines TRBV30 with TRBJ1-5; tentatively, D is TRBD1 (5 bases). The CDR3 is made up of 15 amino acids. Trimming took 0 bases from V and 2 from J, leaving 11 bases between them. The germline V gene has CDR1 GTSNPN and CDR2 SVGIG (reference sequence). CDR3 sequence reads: CAWSVKIQGNQPQHF. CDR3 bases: TGTGCCTGGAGTGTAAAGATACAGGGCAATCAGCCCCAGCATTTT.

CDR3 in DNA: TGTGCCAGCAGCCAAAGACTAGCGGGAGGGGAAGAGACCCAGTACTTC. Residues: CASSQRLAGGEETQYF. The rearrangement joins TRBV7-6 to TRBJ2-5; 14 bases match TRBD2. With V trimmed by 5 bases and J by 3 bases, 5 bases remained unmatched. In germline, CDR1 is SGHVS, CDR2 FNYEAQ. The CDR3 has 16 amino acids.

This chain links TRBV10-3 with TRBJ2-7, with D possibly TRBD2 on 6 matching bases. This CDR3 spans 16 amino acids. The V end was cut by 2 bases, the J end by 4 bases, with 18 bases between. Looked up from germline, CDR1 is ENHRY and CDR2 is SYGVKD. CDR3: CAISEEVWGVSYEQYF. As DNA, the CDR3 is TGTGCCATCAGTGAGGAAGTCTGGGGGGTTTCGTACGAGCAGTACTTC.

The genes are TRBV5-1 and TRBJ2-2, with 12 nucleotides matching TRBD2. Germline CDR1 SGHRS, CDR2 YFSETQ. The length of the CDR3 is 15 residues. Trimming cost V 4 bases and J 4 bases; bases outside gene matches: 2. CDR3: CASSQGLAGTGELFF. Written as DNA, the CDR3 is TGCGCCAGCAGCCAGGGACTAGCGGGCACCGGGGAGCTGTTTTTT.

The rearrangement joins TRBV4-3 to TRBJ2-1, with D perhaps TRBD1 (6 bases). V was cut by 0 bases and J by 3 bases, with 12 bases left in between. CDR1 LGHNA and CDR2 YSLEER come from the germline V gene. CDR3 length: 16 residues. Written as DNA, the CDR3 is TGCGCCAGCAGCCAAGAGCAGGGGCGCCTCTACAATGAGCAGTTCTTC. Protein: CASSQEQGRLYNEQFF.

Here the CDR3 reads CASSLAGRNGYNEQFF. The CDR3 nucleotides read TGTGCCAGCAGCTTAGCGGGGCGCAACGGGTACAATGAGCAGTTCTTC. The chain combines TRBV7-2 with TRBJ2-1; TRBD1 is a possible D gene (5 bases). Germline lookup yields CDR1 SGHTA and CDR2 FQGNSA. Trimming cost V 0 bases and J 4 bases, with 13 bases left between them. The CDR3 extends over 16 amino acids.

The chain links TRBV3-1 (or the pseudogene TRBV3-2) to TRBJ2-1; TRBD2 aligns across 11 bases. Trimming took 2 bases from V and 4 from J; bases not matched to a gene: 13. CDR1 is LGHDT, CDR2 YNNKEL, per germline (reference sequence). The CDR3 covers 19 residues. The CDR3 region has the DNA TGTGCCAGCAGCCAAATTGGGCTAGCGGGAGGCTCGGTATACAATGAGCAGTTCTTC. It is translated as CASSQIGLAGGSVYNEQFF.

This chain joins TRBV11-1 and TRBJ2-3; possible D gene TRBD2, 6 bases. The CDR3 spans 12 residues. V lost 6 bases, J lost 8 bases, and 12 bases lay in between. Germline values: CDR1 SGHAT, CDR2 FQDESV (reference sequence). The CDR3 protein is CASSRDSITQYF. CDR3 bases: TGTGCCAGCAGTCGGGACTCAATTACGCAGTATTTT.

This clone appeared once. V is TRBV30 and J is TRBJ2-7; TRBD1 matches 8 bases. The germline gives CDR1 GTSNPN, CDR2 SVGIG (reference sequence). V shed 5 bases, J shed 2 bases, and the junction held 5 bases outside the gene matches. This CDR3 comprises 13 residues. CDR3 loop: CAWGTGTAYEQYF. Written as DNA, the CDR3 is TGTGCCTGGGGGACAGGTACCGCCTACGAGCAGTACTTC.

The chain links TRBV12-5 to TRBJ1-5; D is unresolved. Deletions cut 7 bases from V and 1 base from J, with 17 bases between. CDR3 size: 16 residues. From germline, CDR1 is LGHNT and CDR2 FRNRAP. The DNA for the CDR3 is TGTGCTAGTGCCCCTCCTATTATTCTGAGCAATCAGCCCCAGCATTTT. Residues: CASAPPIILSNQPQHF.

CDR3 loop: CASSLGLAYNEQFF. CDR3 in DNA: TGTGCCAGCAGCTTGGGACTAGCGTACAATGAGCAGTTCTTC. The chain combines TRBV7-9 with TRBJ2-1; 10 nucleotides line up with TRBD2. Losses at the gene ends were 3 bases for V and 4 bases for J; bases not matched to a gene: 0. The CDR3 loop spans 14 amino acids. Germline V gene data show CDR1 as SEHNR and CDR2 as FQNEAQ (reference sequence).

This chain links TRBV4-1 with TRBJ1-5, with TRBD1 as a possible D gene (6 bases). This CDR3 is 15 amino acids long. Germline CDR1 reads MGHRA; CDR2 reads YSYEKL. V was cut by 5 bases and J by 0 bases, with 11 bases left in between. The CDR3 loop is CASSWGPYSNQPQHF. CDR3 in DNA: TGCGCCAGCAGCTGGGGGCCTTATAGCAATCAGCCCCAGCATTTT.

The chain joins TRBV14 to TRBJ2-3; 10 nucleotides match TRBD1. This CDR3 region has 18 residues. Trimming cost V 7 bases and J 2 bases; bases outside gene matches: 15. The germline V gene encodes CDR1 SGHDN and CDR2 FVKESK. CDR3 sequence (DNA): TGTGCCAGCAATTCGTGGGGACAGGGGTCGAAGGTCACAGATACGCAGTATTTT. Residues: CASNSWGQGSKVTDTQYF.

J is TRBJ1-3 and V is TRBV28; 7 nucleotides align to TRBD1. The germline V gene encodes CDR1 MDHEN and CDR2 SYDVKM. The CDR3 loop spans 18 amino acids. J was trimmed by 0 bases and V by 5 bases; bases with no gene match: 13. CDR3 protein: CASSPTRTGTDSGNTIYF. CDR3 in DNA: TGTGCCAGCAGTCCGACCCGAACTGGGACAGACTCTGGAAACACCATATATTTT. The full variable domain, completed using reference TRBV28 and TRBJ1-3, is DVKVTQSSRYLVKRTGEKVFLECVQDMDHENMFWYRQDPGLGLRLIYFSYDVKMKEKGDIPEGYSVSREKKERFSLILESASTNQTSMYLCASSPTRTGTDSGNTIYFGEGSWLTVV.

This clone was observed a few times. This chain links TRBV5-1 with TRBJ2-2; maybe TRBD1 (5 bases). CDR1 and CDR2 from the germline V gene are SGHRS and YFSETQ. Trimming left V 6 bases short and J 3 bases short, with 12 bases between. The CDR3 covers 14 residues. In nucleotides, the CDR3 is TGCGCCAGCAAGCCCAGGGTTGACACCGGGGAGCTGTTTTTT. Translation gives CASKPRVDTGELFF.

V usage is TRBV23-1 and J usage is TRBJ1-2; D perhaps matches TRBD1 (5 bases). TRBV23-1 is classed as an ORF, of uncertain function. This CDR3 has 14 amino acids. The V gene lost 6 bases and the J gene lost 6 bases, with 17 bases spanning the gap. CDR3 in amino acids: CASSPINWGDGYTF. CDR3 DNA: TGCGCCAGCAGCCCAATCAATTGGGGGGATGGCTACACCTTC.